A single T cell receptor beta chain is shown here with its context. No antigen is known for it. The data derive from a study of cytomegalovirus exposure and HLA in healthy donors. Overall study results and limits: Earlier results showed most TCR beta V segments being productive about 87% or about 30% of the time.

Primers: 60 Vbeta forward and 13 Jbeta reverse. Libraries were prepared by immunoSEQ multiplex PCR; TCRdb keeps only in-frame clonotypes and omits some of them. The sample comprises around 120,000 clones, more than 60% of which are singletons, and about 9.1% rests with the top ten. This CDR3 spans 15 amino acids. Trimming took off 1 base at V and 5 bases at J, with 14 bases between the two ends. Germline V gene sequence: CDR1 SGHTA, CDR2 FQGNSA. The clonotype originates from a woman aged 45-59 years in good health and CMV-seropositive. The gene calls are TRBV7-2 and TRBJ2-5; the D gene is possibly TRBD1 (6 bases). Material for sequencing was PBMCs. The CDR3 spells CASSLGTVPRETQYF. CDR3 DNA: TGTGCCAGCAGCTTAGGGACAGTGCCTCGGGAGACCCAGTACTTC.